This T cell receptor beta chain was captured by sequencing in a study of T cells in Graves' hyperthyroidism and ophthalmopathy. Amplification of TCR beta CDR3 regions was performed using RNA transcripts as template. TCR CDR3 underwent first-round RT-PCR with the HTBI primer set. MiXCR, applied by TCRdb to the multiplex PCR reads, yields one record per CDR3 protein. The table lists more than 350,000 distinct CDR3 sequences, about 15% of them singletons, with approximately 29% in the top ten. V shed 0 bases, J shed 3 bases, and the junction held 14 bases outside the gene matches. Germline V lookup: CDR1 DFQATT, CDR2 SNEGSKA (reference sequence). CDR3 length: 19 amino acids. This clonotype was detected a few times.

The sample consisted of blood. J is TRBJ2-3 and V is TRBV20-1; 11 nucleotides align to TRBD2. The source is a woman between 25 and 40 years old with Graves' hyperthyroidism. In DNA form, the CDR3 reads TGCAGTGCTAGAGATAGTGGGGGGACTAGCGGAAGGGGGACAGATACGCAGTATTTT. Translating it yields CSARDSGGTSGRGTDTQYF.